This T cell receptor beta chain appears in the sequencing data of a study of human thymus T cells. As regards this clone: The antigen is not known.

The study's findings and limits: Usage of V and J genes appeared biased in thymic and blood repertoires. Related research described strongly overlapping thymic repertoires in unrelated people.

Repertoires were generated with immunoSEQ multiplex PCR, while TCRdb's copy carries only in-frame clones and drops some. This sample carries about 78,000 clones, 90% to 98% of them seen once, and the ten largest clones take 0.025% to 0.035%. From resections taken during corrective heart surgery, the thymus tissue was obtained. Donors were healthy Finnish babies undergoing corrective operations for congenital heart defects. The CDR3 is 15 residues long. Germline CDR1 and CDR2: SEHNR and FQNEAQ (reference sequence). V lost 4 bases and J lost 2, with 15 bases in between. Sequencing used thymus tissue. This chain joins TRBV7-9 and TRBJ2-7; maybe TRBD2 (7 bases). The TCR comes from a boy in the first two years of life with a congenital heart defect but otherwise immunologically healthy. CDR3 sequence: CASSSSRGGAYEQYF. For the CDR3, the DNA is TGTGCCAGCAGCTCCAGCAGGGGAGGGGCCTACGAGCAGTACTTC. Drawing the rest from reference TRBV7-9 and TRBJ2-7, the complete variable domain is DTGVSQNPRHKITKRGQNVTFRCDPISEHNRLYWYRQTLGQGPEFLTYFQNEAQLEKSRLLSDRFSAERPKGSFSTLEIQRTEQGDSAMYLCASSSSRGGAYEQYFGPGTRLTVT.